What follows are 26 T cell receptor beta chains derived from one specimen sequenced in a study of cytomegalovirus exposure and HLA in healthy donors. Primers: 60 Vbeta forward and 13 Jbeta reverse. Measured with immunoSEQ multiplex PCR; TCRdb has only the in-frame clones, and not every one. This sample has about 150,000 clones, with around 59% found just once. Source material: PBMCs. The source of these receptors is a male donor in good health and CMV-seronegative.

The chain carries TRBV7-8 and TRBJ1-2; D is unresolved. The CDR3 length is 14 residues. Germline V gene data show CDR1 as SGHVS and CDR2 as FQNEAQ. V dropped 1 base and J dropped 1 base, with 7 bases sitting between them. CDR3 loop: CASSLDVDNYGYTF. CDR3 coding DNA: TGTGCCAGCAGCTTAGATGTAGATAACTATGGCTACACCTTC.

The CDR3 nucleotides read TGTGCCAGCTCACCAGCGCAAGATCAGCCCCAGCATTTT. Translated, it gives CASSPAQDQPQHF. The gene calls are TRBV18 and TRBJ1-5; D is unclear. CDR3 length equals 13 residues. V lost 2 bases and J 5 bases, leaving 7 bases between the germline ends. From germline, CDR1 is KGHSH and CDR2 LQKENI.

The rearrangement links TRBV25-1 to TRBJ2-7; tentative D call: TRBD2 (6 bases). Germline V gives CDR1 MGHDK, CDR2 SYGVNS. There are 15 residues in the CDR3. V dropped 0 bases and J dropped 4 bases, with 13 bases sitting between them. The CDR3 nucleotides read TGTGCCAGCAGTGAATACCGCAGGAGGGGTTACGAGCAGTACTTC. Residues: CASSEYRRRGYEQYF.

CDR3 sequence: CATSSRGQETQYF. CDR3 DNA: TGTGCCACCAGCTCCCGGGGCCAAGAGACCCAGTACTTC. The chain uses TRBV15 and TRBJ2-5; possible D gene TRBD2, 5 bases. This CDR3 comprises 13 residues. Germline V CDR1 and CDR2: LNHNV, YYDKDF (reference sequence). Trimming took 5 bases from V and 1 from J, leaving 8 bases between them.

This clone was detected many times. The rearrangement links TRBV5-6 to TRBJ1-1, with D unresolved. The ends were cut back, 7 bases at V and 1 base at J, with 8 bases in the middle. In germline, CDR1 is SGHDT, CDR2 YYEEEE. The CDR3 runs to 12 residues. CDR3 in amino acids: CASLAGNTEAFF. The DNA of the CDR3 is TGTGCCAGCCTTGCGGGGAACACTGAAGCTTTCTTT. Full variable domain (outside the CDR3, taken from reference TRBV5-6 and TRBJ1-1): DAGVTQSPTHLIKTRGQQVTLRCSPKSGHDTVSWYQQALGQGPQFIFQYYEEEERQRGNFPDRFSGHQFPNYSSELNVNALLLGDSALYLCASLAGNTEAFFGQGTRLTVV.

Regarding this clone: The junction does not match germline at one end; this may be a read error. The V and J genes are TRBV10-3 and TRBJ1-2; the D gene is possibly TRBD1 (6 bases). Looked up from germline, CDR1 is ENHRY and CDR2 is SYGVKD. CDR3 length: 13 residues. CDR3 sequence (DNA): TGTGCCATCAGTGGGGACATTACTTATGGCTACCCCTTC. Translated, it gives CAISGDITYGYPF.

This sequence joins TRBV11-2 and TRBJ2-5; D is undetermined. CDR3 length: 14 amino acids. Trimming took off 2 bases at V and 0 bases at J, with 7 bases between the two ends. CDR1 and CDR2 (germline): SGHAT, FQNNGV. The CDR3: CASSLYQDQETQYF. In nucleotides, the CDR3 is TGTGCCAGCAGCTTATATCAGGACCAAGAGACCCAGTACTTC.

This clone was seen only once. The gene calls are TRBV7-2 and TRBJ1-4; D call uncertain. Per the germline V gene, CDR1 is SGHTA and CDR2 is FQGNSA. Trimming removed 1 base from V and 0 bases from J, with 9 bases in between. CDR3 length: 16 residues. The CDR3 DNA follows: TGTGCCAGCAGCTTAGTCTCCGGGACAACTAATGAAAAACTGTTTTTT. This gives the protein CASSLVSGTTNEKLFF.

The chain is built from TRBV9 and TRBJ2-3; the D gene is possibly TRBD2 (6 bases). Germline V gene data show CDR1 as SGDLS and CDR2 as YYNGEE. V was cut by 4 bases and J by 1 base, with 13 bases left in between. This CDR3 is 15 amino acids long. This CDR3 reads CASSYTWGGTDTQYF. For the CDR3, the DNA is TGTGCCAGCAGCTATACCTGGGGGGGCACAGATACGCAGTATTTT.

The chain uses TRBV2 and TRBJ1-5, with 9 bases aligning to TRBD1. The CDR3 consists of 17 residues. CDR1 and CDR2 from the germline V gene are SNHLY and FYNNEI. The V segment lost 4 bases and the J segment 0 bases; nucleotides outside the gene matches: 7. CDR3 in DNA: TGTGCCAGCAGTGGGGACAGGGACTTTTATAGCAATCAGCCCCAGCATTTT. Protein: CASSGDRDFYSNQPQHF.

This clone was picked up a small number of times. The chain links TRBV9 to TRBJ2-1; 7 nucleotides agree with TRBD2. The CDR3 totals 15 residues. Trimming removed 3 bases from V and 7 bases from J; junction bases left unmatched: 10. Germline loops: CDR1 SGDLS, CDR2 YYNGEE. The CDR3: CASSASAGDYNEQFF. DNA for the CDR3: TGTGCCAGCAGCGCCTCTGCGGGGGACTATAATGAGCAGTTCTTC.

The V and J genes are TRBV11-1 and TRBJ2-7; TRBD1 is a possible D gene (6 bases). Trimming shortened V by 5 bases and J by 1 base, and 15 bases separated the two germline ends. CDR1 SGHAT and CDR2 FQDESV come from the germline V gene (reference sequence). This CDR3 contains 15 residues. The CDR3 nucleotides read TGTGCCAGCAGCCAACAGCGGACAGCATCCTACGAGCAGTACTTC. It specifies CASSQQRTASYEQYF.

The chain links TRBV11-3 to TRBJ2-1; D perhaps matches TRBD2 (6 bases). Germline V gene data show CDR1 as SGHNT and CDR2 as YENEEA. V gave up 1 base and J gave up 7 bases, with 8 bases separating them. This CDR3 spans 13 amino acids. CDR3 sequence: CASSLVGGNEQFF. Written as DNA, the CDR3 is TGTGCCAGCAGCTTAGTTGGGGGGAATGAGCAGTTCTTC.

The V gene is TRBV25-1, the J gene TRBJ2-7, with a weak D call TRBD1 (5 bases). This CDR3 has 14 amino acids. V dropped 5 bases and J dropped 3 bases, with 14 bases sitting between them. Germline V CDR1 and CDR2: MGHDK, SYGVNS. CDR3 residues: CASSRLGLLYEQYF. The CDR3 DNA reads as TGTGCCAGCAGTCGGCTGGGGCTCCTCTACGAGCAGTACTTC.

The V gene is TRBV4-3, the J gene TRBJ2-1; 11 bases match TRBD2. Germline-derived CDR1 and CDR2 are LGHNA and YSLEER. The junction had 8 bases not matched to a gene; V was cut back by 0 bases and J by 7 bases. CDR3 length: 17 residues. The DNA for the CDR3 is TGCGCCAGCAGCCAAGATCTAGCGGGGGGTCCGGCGAATGAGCAGTTCTTC. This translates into CASSQDLAGGPANEQFF.

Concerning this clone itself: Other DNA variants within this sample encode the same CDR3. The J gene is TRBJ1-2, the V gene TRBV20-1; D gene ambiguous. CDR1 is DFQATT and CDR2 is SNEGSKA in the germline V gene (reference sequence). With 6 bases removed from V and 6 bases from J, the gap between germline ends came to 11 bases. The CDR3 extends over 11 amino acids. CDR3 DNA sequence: TGCAGTGCGAGGACCGGGAATGGCTACACCTTC. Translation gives CSARTGNGYTF.

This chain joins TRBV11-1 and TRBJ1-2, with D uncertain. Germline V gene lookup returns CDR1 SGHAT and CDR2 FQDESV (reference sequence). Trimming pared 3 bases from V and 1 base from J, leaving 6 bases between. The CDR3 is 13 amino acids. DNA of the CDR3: TGTGCCAGCAGCTTTGGCAGTAACTATGGCTACACCTTC. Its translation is CASSFGSNYGYTF.

This CDR3 is CASSLNRDRSAVNEQFF. The CDR3 nucleotides read TGCGCCAGCAGCTTGAACCGGGACAGGTCGGCGGTAAATGAGCAGTTCTTC. The chain recombines TRBV4-1 with TRBJ2-1, with 8 bases identical to TRBD1. With V trimmed by 5 bases and J by 7 bases, 16 bases remained unmatched. Germline CDR1 reads MGHRA; CDR2 reads YSYEKL. This CDR3 has 17 amino acids.

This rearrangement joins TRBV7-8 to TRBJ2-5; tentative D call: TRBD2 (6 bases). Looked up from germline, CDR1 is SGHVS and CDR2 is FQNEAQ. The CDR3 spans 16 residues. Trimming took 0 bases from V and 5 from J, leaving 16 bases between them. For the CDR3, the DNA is TGTGCCAGCAGCTTAGCCGTTGCGGGGTATACGGAGACCCAGTACTTC. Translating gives CASSLAVAGYTETQYF.

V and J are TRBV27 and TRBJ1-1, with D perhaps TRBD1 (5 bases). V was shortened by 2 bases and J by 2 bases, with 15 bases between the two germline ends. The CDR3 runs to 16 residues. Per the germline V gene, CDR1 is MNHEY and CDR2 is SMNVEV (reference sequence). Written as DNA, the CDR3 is TGTGCCAGCAGTTTAACCAGGGTGGCAGGAAACACTGAAGCTTTCTTT. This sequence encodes CASSLTRVAGNTEAFF.

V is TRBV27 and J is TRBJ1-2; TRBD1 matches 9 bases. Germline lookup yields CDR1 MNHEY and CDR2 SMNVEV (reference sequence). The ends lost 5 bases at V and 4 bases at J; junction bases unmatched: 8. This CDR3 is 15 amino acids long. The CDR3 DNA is TGTGCCAGCAGTCTACAGGGGGCCAGAGGCTATGGCTACACCTTC. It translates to CASSLQGARGYGYTF.

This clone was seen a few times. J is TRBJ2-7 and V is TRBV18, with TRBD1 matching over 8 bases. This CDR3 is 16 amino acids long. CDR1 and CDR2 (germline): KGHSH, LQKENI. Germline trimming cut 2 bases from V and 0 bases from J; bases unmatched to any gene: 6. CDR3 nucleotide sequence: TGTGCCAGCTCACCAGCAGGGGGCGTATCCTCCTACGAGCAGTACTTC. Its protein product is CASSPAGGVSSYEQYF.

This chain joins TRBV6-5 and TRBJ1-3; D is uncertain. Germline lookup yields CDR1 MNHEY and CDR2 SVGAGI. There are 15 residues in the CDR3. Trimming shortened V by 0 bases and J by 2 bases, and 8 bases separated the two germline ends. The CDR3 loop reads CASSYSSRTGNTIYF. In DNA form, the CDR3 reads TGTGCCAGCAGTTACTCCAGCAGGACTGGAAACACCATATATTTT.

The CDR3 DNA reads as TGTGCCAGCAGCCGGGGACAGGGTGGACGGCCCACAGATACGCAGTATTTT. It translates to CASSRGQGGRPTDTQYF. The rearrangement uses TRBV5-4 and TRBJ2-3; 9 bases are a match to TRBD1. The CDR3 sequence is 17 residues long. Trimming at V came to 4 bases and at J to 2 bases, leaving 11 bases not matched to a gene. Germline CDR1 is SGHNT and CDR2 is YYREEE (reference sequence).

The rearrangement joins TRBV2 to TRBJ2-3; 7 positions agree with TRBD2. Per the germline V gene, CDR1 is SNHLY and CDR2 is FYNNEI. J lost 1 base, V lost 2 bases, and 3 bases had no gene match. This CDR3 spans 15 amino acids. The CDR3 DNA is TGTGCCAGCAGTGAATCTGGGGGGGGCACAGATACGCAGTATTTT. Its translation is CASSESGGGTDTQYF. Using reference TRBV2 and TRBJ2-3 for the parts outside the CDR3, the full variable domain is EPEVTQTPSHQVTQMGQEVILRCVPISNHLYFYWYRQILGQKVEFLVSFYNNEISEKSEIFDDQFSVERPDGSNFTLKIRSTKLEDSAMYFCASSESGGGTDTQYFGPGTRLTVL.

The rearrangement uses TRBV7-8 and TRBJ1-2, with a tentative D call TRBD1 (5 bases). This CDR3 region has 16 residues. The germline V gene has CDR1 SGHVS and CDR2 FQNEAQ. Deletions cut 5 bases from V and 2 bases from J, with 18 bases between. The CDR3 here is CASSPGGTTGNYGYTF. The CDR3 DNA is TGTGCCAGCAGCCCTGGGGGGACGACGGGGAACTATGGCTACACCTTC.